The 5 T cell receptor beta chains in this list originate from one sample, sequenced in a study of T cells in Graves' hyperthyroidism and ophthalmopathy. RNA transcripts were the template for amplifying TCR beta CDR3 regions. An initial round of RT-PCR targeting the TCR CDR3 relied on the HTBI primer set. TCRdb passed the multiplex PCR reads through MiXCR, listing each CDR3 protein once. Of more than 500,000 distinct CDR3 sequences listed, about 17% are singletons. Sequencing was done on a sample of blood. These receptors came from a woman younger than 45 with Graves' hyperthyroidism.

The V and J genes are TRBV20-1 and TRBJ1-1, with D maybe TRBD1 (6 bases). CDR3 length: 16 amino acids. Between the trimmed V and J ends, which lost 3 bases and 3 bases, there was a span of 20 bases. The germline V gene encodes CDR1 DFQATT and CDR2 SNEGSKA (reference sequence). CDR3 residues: CSARPSGAPGDTEAFF. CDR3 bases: TGCAGTGCTAGGCCTTCAGGGGCGCCGGGGGACACTGAAGCTTTCTTT.

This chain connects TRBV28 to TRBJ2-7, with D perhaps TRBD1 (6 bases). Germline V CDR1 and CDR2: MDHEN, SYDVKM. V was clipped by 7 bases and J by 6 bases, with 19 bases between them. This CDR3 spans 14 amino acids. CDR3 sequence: CASINRALRSEQYF. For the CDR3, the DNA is TGTGCCAGCATCAACAGGGCTTTGAGGAGCGAGCAGTACTTC.

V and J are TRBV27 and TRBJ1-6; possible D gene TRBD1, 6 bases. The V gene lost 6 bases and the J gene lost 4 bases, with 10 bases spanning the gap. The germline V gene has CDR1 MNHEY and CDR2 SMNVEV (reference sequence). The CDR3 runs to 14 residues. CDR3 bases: TGTGCCAGCAGCCGCGGACAGTATAATTCACCCCTCCACTTT. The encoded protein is CASSRGQYNSPLHF.

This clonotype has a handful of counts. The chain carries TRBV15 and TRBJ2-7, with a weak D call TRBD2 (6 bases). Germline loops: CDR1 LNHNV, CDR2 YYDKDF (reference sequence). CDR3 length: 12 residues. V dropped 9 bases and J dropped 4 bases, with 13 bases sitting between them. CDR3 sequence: CATMDYKYEQYF. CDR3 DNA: TGTGCCACTATGGACTACAAGTACGAGCAGTACTTC.

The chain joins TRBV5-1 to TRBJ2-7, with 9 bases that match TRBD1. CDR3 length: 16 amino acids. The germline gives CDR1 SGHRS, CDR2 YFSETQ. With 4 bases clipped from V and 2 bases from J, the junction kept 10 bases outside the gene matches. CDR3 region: CASSQYGTGPPYEQYF. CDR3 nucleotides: TGCGCCAGCAGCCAATATGGGACAGGGCCCCCCTACGAGCAGTACTTC.